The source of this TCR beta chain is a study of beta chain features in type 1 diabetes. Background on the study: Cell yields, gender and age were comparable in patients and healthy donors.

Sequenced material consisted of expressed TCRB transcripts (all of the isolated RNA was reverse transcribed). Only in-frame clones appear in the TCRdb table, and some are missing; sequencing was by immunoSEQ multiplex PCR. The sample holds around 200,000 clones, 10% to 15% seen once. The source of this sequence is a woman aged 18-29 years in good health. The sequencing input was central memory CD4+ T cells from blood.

The CDR3, as DNA: TGTGCCAGCAGCTGGGGGGACAGGGACACTGAAGCTTTCTTT. This codes for CASSWGDRDTEAFF. The chain employs TRBV5-4 and TRBJ1-1, with 9 positions matching TRBD1. From germline, CDR1 is SGHNT and CDR2 YYREEE (reference sequence). The CDR3 consists of 14 residues. The V segment lost 3 bases and the J segment 3 bases; nucleotides outside the gene matches: 3.